This TCR beta chain originates from a study of blood T cell repertoires in COVID-19. Study at large: Some COVID-19 samples were acute and others convalescent; all came from the United States, Italy and Spain. T cells, B-cell-depleted T cells, or PBMCs supplied cDNA or gDNA.

Under the authors' procedure: Researchers report that nucleated cell counts were estimated from reference gene primer amplification. Clones were read by immunoSEQ multiplex PCR, and TCRdb kept only the in-frame ones, dropping some. V and J calls and clone size are given by that table; D and trimming were obtained from the DNA. The table lists 56,000 or so clones, around 87% of them singletons, with around 4% in the top ten. The source is a man between 45 and 60 years old with acute or convalescent COVID-19. The sequenced material came from peripheral blood.

CDR3 coding DNA: TGTGCCACCAGCAGTGGGGCGAACACTGAAGCTTTCTTT. It codes for CATSSGANTEAFF. The chain joins TRBV15 to TRBJ1-1, with a weak D call TRBD1 (5 bases). The ends were cut back, 3 bases at V and 1 base at J, with 6 bases in the middle. Per the germline V gene, CDR1 is LNHNV and CDR2 is YYDKDF (reference sequence). CDR3 length: 13 residues.